This T cell receptor beta chain is drawn from a study of shared clonotypes between healthy human individuals. Study-wide points: Larger estimated richness was generally recorded for naive subsets relative to memory subsets. Sorted-subset samples were not fully sequenced, rarefaction indicated.

Unmatched junction bases numbered 5, after V lost 4 bases and J lost 6 bases. The CDR3 loop spans 13 amino acids. CDR1 is SGHRS, CDR2 YFSETQ, per germline. It was across several immunoSEQ plates that each subset's genomic DNA was evenly split. Clones were sequenced by immunoSEQ multiplex PCR, and TCRdb holds only the in-frame ones, with some missing. The repertoire consists of a few hundred thousand clones, with over 95% occurring once and the leading ten covering approximately 0.1%. Concerning this clone itself: Antigen: not known.

Terminally differentiated effector memory CD45RA+ cells were excluded by CCR7 positive selection of CD45RO-negative cells. The rearrangement uses TRBV5-1 and TRBJ2-5; 8 nucleotides agree with TRBD2. The sequence came from a woman in her 30s in good health. The material sequenced was naive CD8+ T cells sorted from blood. As DNA, the CDR3 is TGCGCCAGCAGCCTTGCGGGGGGTCAGACCCAGTACTTC. Amino acids: CASSLAGGQTQYF. Full variable domain (rest looked up from reference TRBV5-1 and TRBJ2-5): KAGVTQTPRYLIKTRGQQVTLSCSPISGHRSVSWYQQTPGQGLQFLFEYFSETQRNKGNFPGRFSGRQFSNSRSEMNVSTLELGDSALYLCASSLAGGQTQYFGPGTRLLVL.